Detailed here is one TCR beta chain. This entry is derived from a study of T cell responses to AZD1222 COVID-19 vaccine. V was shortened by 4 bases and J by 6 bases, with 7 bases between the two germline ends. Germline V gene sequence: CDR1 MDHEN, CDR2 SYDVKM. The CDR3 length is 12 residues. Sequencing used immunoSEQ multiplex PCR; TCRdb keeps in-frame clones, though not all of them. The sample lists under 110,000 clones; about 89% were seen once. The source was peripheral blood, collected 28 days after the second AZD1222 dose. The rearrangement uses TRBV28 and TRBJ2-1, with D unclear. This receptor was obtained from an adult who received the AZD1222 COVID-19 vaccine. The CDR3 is CASSSPLNEQFF. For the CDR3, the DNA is TGTGCCAGCAGTTCCCCACTCAATGAGCAGTTCTTC.